A selection of T cell receptor beta chains follows, all from one sample in a study of T cells after yellow fever vaccination. TCRdb reprocessed the 5' RACE reads with MiXCR, giving one entry per CDR3 protein. The sample lists over 70,000 distinct CDR3 sequences, over 7.5% occurring once. The material was CD8+ T cells sorted from PBMCs, obtained on the day of the yellow fever booster vaccination. These receptors came from a man aged 30 to 39 who received the YFV17D yellow fever vaccine. CDR3s include the opening cysteine and the closing phenylalanine or tryptophan. Each record gives: clone size, D gene, V gene, J gene, CDR3 DNA, CDR3 protein. A D gene is named only where the DNA matches it firmly. The size entry is marked missing in some rows and otherwise reads once, few, many or a size class.

clone_size: few
d_call: TRBD1
v_call: TRBV5-1
j_call: TRBJ2-5
cdr3_nt: TGCGCCAGCAGCTCCCGGACAGGGGAAGAGACCCAGTACTTC
cdr3_aa: CASSSRTGEETQYF

clone_size: -
d_call: TRBD2
v_call: TRBV5-1
j_call: TRBJ2-7
cdr3_nt: TGCGCCAGCAGCTTCGGCGGGAGAGGAGCTTACGAGCAGTACTTC
cdr3_aa: CASSFGGRGAYEQYF

clone_size: few
d_call: -
v_call: TRBV11-2
j_call: TRBJ2-7
cdr3_nt: TGTGCCAGCAGCCTAACACCAGGGGCCCACGAGCAGTACTTC
cdr3_aa: CASSLTPGAHEQYF

clone_size: few
d_call: -
v_call: TRBV7-2
j_call: TRBJ1-2
cdr3_nt: TGTGCCAGCAGCTCCCCCCGGGAACCCATAAAAAGATATGGCTACACCTTC
cdr3_aa: CASSSPREPIKRYGYTF

clone_size: few
d_call: -
v_call: TRBV20-1
j_call: TRBJ1-5
cdr3_nt: TGCAGTGCGCAGGGTGACAATCAGCCCCAGCATTTT
cdr3_aa: CSAQGDNQPQHF

clone_size: -
d_call: -
v_call: TRBV4-3
j_call: TRBJ2-5
cdr3_nt: TGCGCCAGCAGCCAAGATTTGGCAGGGCAAGAGACCCAGTACTTC
cdr3_aa: CASSQDLAGQETQYF

clone_size: -
d_call: TRBD2
v_call: TRBV11-2
j_call: TRBJ2-1
cdr3_nt: TGTGCCAGCAGCCGTCATGGGGGGGCTGGACTAGCGGGAACCAATGAGCAGTTCTTC
cdr3_aa: CASSRHGGAGLAGTNEQFF

clone_size: -
d_call: -
v_call: TRBV10-1
j_call: TRBJ2-5
cdr3_nt: TGCGCCAGCAGTGGCGACCGCAAGACCCAGTACTTC
cdr3_aa: CASSGDRKTQYF

clone_size: few
d_call: TRBD2
v_call: TRBV6-2/TRBV6-3
j_call: TRBJ2-7
cdr3_nt: TGTGCCAGCAGTACAGGACTAGCGGGATACGAGCAGTACTTC
cdr3_aa: CASSTGLAGYEQYF

clone_size: many
d_call: TRBD2
v_call: TRBV4-1
j_call: TRBJ2-3
cdr3_nt: TGCGCCAGCAGCCAAGATGTAGCGGGAGGGCAGACAGATACGCAGTATTTT
cdr3_aa: CASSQDVAGGQTDTQYF

clone_size: many
d_call: TRBD2
v_call: TRBV7-2
j_call: TRBJ2-1
cdr3_nt: TGTGCCAGCAGTAATATGGGACTAGCGGACCAAGAGACCCAGTTCTTC
cdr3_aa: CASSNMGLADQETQFF

clone_size: -
d_call: TRBD2
v_call: TRBV11-2
j_call: TRBJ2-2
cdr3_nt: TGTGCCAGCAGCTCACTAGCGGGAGTAGGAACCGGGGAGCTGTTTTTT
cdr3_aa: CASSSLAGVGTGELFF

clone_size: medium-sized
d_call: TRBD2
v_call: TRBV15
j_call: TRBJ2-3
cdr3_nt: TGTGCCACCAGCAGAGAGGGACTAGCGGGCACAGATACGCAGTATTTT
cdr3_aa: CATSREGLAGTDTQYF

clone_size: many
d_call: -
v_call: TRBV29-1
j_call: TRBJ2-1
cdr3_nt: TGCAGCGTTGGACTCCTCTACAATGAGCAGTTCTTC
cdr3_aa: CSVGLLYNEQFF

clone_size: few
d_call: -
v_call: TRBV13
j_call: TRBJ2-1
cdr3_nt: TGTGCCAGCAGCTATAACAGCCCCAATGAGCAGTTCTTC
cdr3_aa: CASSYNSPNEQFF

clone_size: few
d_call: -
v_call: TRBV7-9
j_call: TRBJ1-2
cdr3_nt: TGTGCCAGCAGCTCAATCTATGGCTACACCTTC
cdr3_aa: CASSSIYGYTF

clone_size: -
d_call: TRBD1
v_call: TRBV10-2
j_call: TRBJ2-1
cdr3_nt: TGCGCCACCAGAGAAGGACAGGGATTCCCCTGGGTGTTCTTC
cdr3_aa: CATREGQGFPWVFF

clone_size: -
d_call: TRBD1
v_call: TRBV27
j_call: TRBJ2-3
cdr3_nt: TGTGCCAGCAGTCCCCTTAGTAGGGGGCATATCACAGATACGCAGTATTTT
cdr3_aa: CASSPLSRGHITDTQYF

clone_size: -
d_call: TRBD2
v_call: TRBV19
j_call: TRBJ2-1
cdr3_nt: TGTGCCAGTAGTAAGGGGCTAGCGGGGTACAATGAGCAGTTCTTC
cdr3_aa: CASSKGLAGYNEQFF

clone_size: many
d_call: -
v_call: TRBV7-6
j_call: TRBJ2-2
cdr3_nt: TGTGCCAGCAGCAGCTCATACGCCGGGGAGCTGTTTTTT
cdr3_aa: CASSSSYAGELFF

clone_size: -
d_call: -
v_call: TRBV3-1
j_call: TRBJ2-3
cdr3_nt: TGTGCCAGCAGCCAGGCTGGACGAAACACAGATACGCAGTATTTT
cdr3_aa: CASSQAGRNTDTQYF

clone_size: -
d_call: TRBD1
v_call: TRBV7-8
j_call: TRBJ2-7
cdr3_nt: TGTGCCAGCAGCTTAGTGGGACAGGTCTACGAGCAGTACTTC
cdr3_aa: CASSLVGQVYEQYF

clone_size: many
d_call: -
v_call: TRBV6-5
j_call: TRBJ1-2
cdr3_nt: TGTGCCAGCAGTTACGCCCCGTCCTTTGGCTACACCTTC
cdr3_aa: CASSYAPSFGYTF

clone_size: -
d_call: TRBD2
v_call: TRBV20-1
j_call: TRBJ2-7
cdr3_nt: TGCAGTGCTAGAGACACCCCCACTAGCGGGAGCTACGAGCAGTACTTC
cdr3_aa: CSARDTPTSGSYEQYF